A selection of T cell receptor beta chains follows, all from one sample in a study of blood T cells in healthy people across ages. TCRdb passed the 5' RACE reads through MiXCR, listing each CDR3 protein once. The data contain about 1.1 million distinct CDR3 sequences, under 40% of them singletons. Sequencing was performed on blood. The receptors were sampled from a man aged 18 to 29 in good health. The CDR3 runs from the conserved cysteine through the conserved F or W. The order of the fields is clone size, J gene, D gene, V gene, CDR3 protein, CDR3 DNA. D genes are given only for firm matches. Size is stated for part of the rows, as once, few or many counts, or as a class when the clone is expanded.

-,TRBJ2-1,-,TRBV20-1,CSARGQGTSNEQFF,TGCAGTGCTCGGGGGCAGGGTACCTCCAATGAGCAGTTCTTC
few,TRBJ2-1,TRBD1,TRBV20-1,CSALGQGFDEQFF,TGCAGTGCTCTCGGACAGGGGTTCGATGAGCAGTTCTTC
few,TRBJ1-5,-,TRBV5-1,CASSLGFDPNQPQHF,TGCGCCAGCAGCTTAGGTTTCGACCCAAATCAGCCCCAGCATTTT
few,TRBJ2-1,TRBD2,TRBV12-5,CASGPGASGLKNEQFF,TGTGCTAGTGGCCCTGGGGCTAGCGGGCTAAAAAATGAGCAGTTCTTC
-,TRBJ2-3,TRBD2,TRBV20-1,CSARAGGGGSTDTQYF,TGCAGTGCTAGAGCTGGAGGCGGGGGATCCACAGATACGCAGTATTTT
-,TRBJ1-5,-,TRBV4-3,CASSQESAGLGQPQHF,TGCGCCAGCAGCCAAGAATCTGCAGGGTTAGGTCAGCCCCAGCATTTT
-,TRBJ2-1,TRBD2,TRBV6-6,CASSYERGFVNEQFF,TGTGCCAGCAGTTACGAGCGGGGATTCGTTAATGAGCAGTTCTTC
many,TRBJ2-1,TRBD1,TRBV6-5,CASSSRPGTEYNEQFF,TGTGCCAGCAGTTCTCGACCCGGGACAGAATACAATGAGCAGTTCTTC
-,TRBJ2-7,TRBD1,TRBV7-2,CASSLGGTDYEQYF,TGTGCCAGCAGCTTAGGTGGGACAGACTACGAGCAGTACTTC
few,TRBJ1-1,TRBD1,TRBV24-1,CATSATTGGSTEAFF,TGTGCCACCAGTGCAACGACAGGGGGCTCAACTGAAGCTTTCTTT
many,TRBJ2-1,-,TRBV6-6,CASSPLKNEQFF,TGTGCCAGCAGTCCCCTTAAGAATGAGCAGTTCTTC
few,TRBJ2-1,TRBD2,TRBV7-8,CASEPTSVNSYNEQFF,TGTGCCAGCGAGCCCACTAGCGTCAATTCCTACAATGAGCAGTTCTTC
-,TRBJ1-6,-,TRBV7-2,CASSSRGESPLHF,TGTGCCAGCAGCTCAAGGGGAGAATCACCCCTCCACTTT
-,TRBJ1-5,-,TRBV3-1,CASSQEGVTGQPQHF,TGTGCCAGCAGCCAAGAGGGGGTTACGGGGCAGCCCCAGCATTTT
-,TRBJ1-1,-,TRBV29-1,CSVGEVLAEAFF,TGCAGCGTTGGGGAGGTTTTGGCCGAAGCTTTCTTT
few,TRBJ2-5,TRBD1,TRBV20-1,CSARVTGVGETQYF,TGCAGTGCTAGAGTGACAGGGGTCGGAGAGACCCAGTACTTC
-,TRBJ1-6,-,TRBV4-3,CASSQDMGRDSPLHF,TGCGCCAGCAGCCAAGATATGGGGAGGGATTCACCCCTCCACTTT
few,TRBJ2-3,-,TRBV7-9,CASSWGSGGTDTQYF,TGTGCCAGCAGCTGGGGATCTGGGGGCACAGATACGCAGTATTTT
-,TRBJ2-2,-,TRBV9,CVSKLLENTGELFF,TGTGTCAGCAAGTTGTTGGAGAACACCGGGGAGCTGTTTTTT
few,TRBJ2-5,-,TRBV10-3,CATRDFKKTQYF,TGTGCCACCAGGGACTTTAAGAAGACCCAGTACTTC
-,TRBJ2-1,-,TRBV5-5,CASSLAGQEYNEQFF,TGTGCCAGCAGCTTGGCCGGGCAGGAGTACAATGAGCAGTTCTTC
-,TRBJ2-7,TRBD1,TRBV7-9,CASSLPTGPEYNEQYF,TGTGCCAGCAGCTTACCGACAGGGCCTGAATACAATGAGCAGTACTTC
few,TRBJ1-2,TRBD1,TRBV20-1,CSANLLGQGEDGYTF,TGCAGTGCTAATTTACTCGGACAGGGCGAGGATGGCTACACCTTC
-,TRBJ2-1,-,TRBV3-1,CASSHFRGGSEQFF,TGTGCCAGCAGCCATTTTCGTGGGGGGAGTGAGCAGTTCTTC
once,TRBJ2-2,TRBD2,TRBV7-2,CASKAGANTGELFF,TGTGCCAGCAAAGCGGGGGCCAACACCGGGGAGCTGTTTTTT
few,TRBJ2-1,TRBD2,TRBV20-1,CSAAGGRFRNEQFF,TGCAGTGCCGCCGGGGGGAGGTTTCGCAATGAGCAGTTCTTC
-,TRBJ2-7,TRBD2,TRBV11-2,CASSSPGTSSYEQYF,TGTGCCAGCAGCTCCCCCGGGACTAGCTCCTACGAGCAGTACTTC
few,TRBJ2-7,-,TRBV25-1,CASSGTGTAREQYF,TGTGCCAGCAGTGGAACGGGGACCGCTCGCGAGCAGTACTTC
once,TRBJ1-5,-,TRBV20-1,CSAREPGVTQPQHF,TGCAGTGCTAGAGAACCAGGCGTCACTCAGCCCCAGCATTTT
-,TRBJ2-3,-,TRBV7-2,CASGLGWSSTDTQYF,TGTGCCAGCGGTTTGGGCTGGAGTAGCACAGATACGCAGTATTTT
few,TRBJ1-2,-,TRBV27,CASSFTGINYGYTF,TGTGCCAGCAGTTTCACAGGGATTAACTATGGCTACACCTTC
few,TRBJ1-6,-,TRBV6-5,CASSYSGISPLHF,TGTGCCAGCAGTTATAGTGGAATCTCACCCCTCCACTTT
many,TRBJ2-3,-,TRBV12-3/TRBV12-4,CASSLSGRSTDTQYF,TGTGCCAGCAGTTTATCAGGCCGAAGCACAGATACGCAGTATTTT
-,TRBJ2-3,-,TRBV12-3/TRBV12-4,CASSLNVGGGHTDTQYF,TGTGCCAGCAGTTTAAACGTGGGAGGGGGCCACACAGATACGCAGTATTTT
few,TRBJ1-4,-,TRBV25-1,CASSGPGASRILFF,TGTGCCAGCAGTGGGCCAGGGGCAAGTCGTATACTGTTTTTT
few,TRBJ2-1,-,TRBV28,CASERGLDNEQFF,TGTGCCAGCGAGAGGGGCCTCGACAATGAGCAGTTCTTC
-,TRBJ1-1,-,TRBV27,CASNKGSGMNTEAFF,TGTGCCAGCAACAAGGGTTCAGGGATGAACACTGAAGCTTTCTTT
-,TRBJ1-1,TRBD1,TRBV7-2,CASSQDRGYVRAFF,TGTGCCAGCAGCCAGGACAGGGGGTATGTTAGAGCTTTCTTT
-,TRBJ2-7,-,TRBV7-2,CASSPLYRVLFAYNEQYF,TGTGCCAGCAGCCCCCTTTACAGGGTCCTTTTCGCCTACAATGAGCAGTACTTC
many,TRBJ1-1,-,TRBV10-3,CAISGQNMNTEAFF,TGTGCCATCAGTGGACAGAACATGAACACTGAAGCTTTCTTT
-,TRBJ2-1,-,TRBV30,CAWSVLGTGNEQFF,TGTGCCTGGAGTGTACTAGGGACTGGAAATGAGCAGTTCTTC
-,TRBJ1-3,-,TRBV10-3,CAISEFRGTAGNTIYF,TGTGCCATCAGTGAGTTCCGGGGGACGGCTGGAAACACCATATATTTT
many,TRBJ2-1,-,TRBV20-1,CSARGDNEQFF,TGCAGTGCTAGAGGGGACAATGAGCAGTTCTTC
few,TRBJ2-1,-,TRBV20-1,CSASTTWTAPLVYNEQFF,TGCAGTGCTAGCACTACTTGGACAGCGCCCCTAGTCTACAATGAGCAGTTCTTC
-,TRBJ2-5,-,TRBV25-1,CASTQGEWETQYF,TGTGCCAGCACCCAGGGAGAATGGGAGACCCAGTACTTC
-,TRBJ1-2,TRBD1,TRBV11-2,CASSSGTGAYGYTF,TGTGCCAGCAGCTCCGGAACAGGGGCCTATGGCTACACCTTC
-,TRBJ1-2,-,TRBV12-3/TRBV12-4,CASESWAGYGYTF,TGTGCCAGCGAAAGTTGGGCAGGCTATGGCTACACCTTC
-,TRBJ2-7,-,TRBV7-8,CASSLAPQGSYYEQYF,TGTGCCAGCAGCTTAGCCCCCCAGGGGAGTTATTACGAGCAGTACTTC
-,TRBJ2-7,TRBD2,TRBV4-1,CASSLRLAGGYNGQYF,TGCGCCAGCAGTCTTCGTCTAGCGGGGGGTTACAATGGGCAGTACTTC
-,TRBJ1-4,-,TRBV7-9,CASSPAGGVISNEKLFF,TGTGCCAGCAGCCCGGCGGGGGGCGTTATCTCTAATGAAAAACTGTTTTTT
-,TRBJ2-1,TRBD2,TRBV2,CASRLRLAGGLYNEQFF,TGTGCCAGCAGATTGAGACTAGCGGGGGGCCTTTACAATGAGCAGTTCTTC
-,TRBJ2-5,TRBD1,TRBV6-2/TRBV6-3,CASSPTTGTGGVNEQYF,TGTGCCAGCAGCCCCACTACCGGGACAGGGGGAGTCAATGAGCAGTACTTC
few,TRBJ1-2,TRBD1,TRBV20-1,CSASYRGGYTF,TGCAGTGCTAGTTACAGGGGGGGCTACACCTTC